Sequencing of this T cell receptor (beta chain) was carried out in a study of cytomegalovirus exposure and HLA in healthy donors. Turning to the study itself: The same platform was used for the 100 to 150 validation repertoires and the approximately 700 first-cohort repertoires, a later analysis reported. General observations from the study: The classifier reportedly diagnosed cytomegalovirus status with high specificity and sensitivity. In the 130 or so validation repertoires, a later analysis found that first-cohort TCR clusters tended to co-occur.

The CDR3 is 16 amino acids. Germline trimming cut 4 bases from V and 4 bases from J; bases unmatched to any gene: 9. Germline CDR1 is SGHRS and CDR2 is YFSETQ. Points on this clone: Its antigen remains unknown. Other nucleotide sequences in the sample specify the same CDR3.

While the first cohort had 700 or so subjects, the donors belonged to the separate validation cohort of over a hundred subjects. The table came from immunoSEQ multiplex PCR; TCRdb's copy has only in-frame clones and leaves some out. The table includes some 78,000 clones, less than 96% detected once. Material for sequencing was PBMCs. The chain recombines TRBV5-1 with TRBJ2-1; 9 bases match TRBD1. The receptor was derived from a man aged 18 to 35 in good health and CMV-seropositive. The CDR3 region is CASSLDPGQGYNEQFF. The CDR3, as DNA: TGCGCCAGCAGCCTTGATCCGGGACAGGGTTACAATGAGCAGTTCTTC.